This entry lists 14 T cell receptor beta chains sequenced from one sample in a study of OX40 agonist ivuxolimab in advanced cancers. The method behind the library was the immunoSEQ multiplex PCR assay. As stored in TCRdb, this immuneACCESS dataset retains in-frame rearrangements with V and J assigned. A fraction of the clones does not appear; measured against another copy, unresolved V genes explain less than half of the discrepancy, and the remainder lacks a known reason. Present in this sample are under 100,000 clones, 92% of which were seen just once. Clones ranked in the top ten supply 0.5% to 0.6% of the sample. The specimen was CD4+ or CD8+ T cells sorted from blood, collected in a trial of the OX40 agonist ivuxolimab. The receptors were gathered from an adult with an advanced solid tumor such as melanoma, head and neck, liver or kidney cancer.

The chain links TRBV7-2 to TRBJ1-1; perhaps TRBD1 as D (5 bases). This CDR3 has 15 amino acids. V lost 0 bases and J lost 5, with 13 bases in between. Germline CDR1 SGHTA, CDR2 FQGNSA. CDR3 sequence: CASSLALAGRTEAFF. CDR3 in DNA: TGTGCCAGCAGCTTAGCGCTGGCAGGGAGGACTGAAGCTTTCTTT.

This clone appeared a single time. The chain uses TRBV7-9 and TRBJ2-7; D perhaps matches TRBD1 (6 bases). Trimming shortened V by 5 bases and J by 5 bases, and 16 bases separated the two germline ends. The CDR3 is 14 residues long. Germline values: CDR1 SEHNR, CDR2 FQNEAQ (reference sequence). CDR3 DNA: TGTGCCAGCAGCAAGACAGGAGGAGGCAACGAGCAGTACTTC. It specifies CASSKTGGGNEQYF.

Written as DNA, the CDR3 is TGTGCCAGCAGCTTACGGGGTGCCGCGAACACCGGGGAGCTGTTTTTT. Translation: CASSLRGAANTGELFF. This chain connects TRBV7-9 to TRBJ2-2, with a possible D match to TRBD2 (5 bases). The germline V and J ends were trimmed by 2 bases and 0 bases, with 10 bases remaining between them. There are 16 residues in the CDR3. Per germline, CDR1 SEHNR and CDR2 FQNEAQ (reference sequence).

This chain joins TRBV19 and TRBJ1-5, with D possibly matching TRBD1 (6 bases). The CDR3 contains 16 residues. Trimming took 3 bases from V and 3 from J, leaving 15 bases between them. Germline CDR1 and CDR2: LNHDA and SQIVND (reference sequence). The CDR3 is CASSMGGGLLNQPQHF. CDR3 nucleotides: TGTGCCAGTAGTATGGGCGGGGGGCTCCTCAATCAGCCCCAGCATTTT.

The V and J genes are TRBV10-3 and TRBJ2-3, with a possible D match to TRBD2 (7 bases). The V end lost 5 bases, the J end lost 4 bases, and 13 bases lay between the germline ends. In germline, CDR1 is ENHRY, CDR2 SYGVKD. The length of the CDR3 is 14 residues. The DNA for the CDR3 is TGTGCCATCAGTCCGGGGGGCCGGGCAGATACGCAGTATTTT. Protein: CAISPGGRADTQYF.

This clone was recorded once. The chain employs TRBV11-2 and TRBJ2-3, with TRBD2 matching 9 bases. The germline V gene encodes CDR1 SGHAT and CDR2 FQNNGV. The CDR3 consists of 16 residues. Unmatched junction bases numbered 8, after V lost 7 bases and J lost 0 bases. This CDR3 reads CASTEGLAPSTDTQYF. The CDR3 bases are TGTGCCAGCACCGAAGGACTAGCGCCTAGCACAGATACGCAGTATTTT.

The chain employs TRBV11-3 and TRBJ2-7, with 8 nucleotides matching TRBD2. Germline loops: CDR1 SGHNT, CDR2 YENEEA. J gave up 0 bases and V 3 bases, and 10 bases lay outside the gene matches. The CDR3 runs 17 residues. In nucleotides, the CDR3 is TGTGCCAGCAGCTTGCCGGGTTCGGGAGGGCGCTCCTACGAGCAGTACTTC. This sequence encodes CASSLPGSGGRSYEQYF.

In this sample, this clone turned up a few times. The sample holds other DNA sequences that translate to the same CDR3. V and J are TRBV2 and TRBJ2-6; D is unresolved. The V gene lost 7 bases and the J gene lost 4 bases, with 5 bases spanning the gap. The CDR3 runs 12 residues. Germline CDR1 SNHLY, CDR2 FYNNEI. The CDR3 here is CASKSGANVLTF. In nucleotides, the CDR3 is TGTGCCAGCAAGTCGGGGGCCAACGTCCTGACTTTC. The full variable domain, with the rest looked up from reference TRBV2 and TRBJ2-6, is EPEVTQTPSHQVTQMGQEVILRCVPISNHLYFYWYRQILGQKVEFLVSFYNNEISEKSEIFDDQFSVERPDGSNFTLKIRSTKLEDSAMYFCASKSGANVLTFGAGSRLTVL.

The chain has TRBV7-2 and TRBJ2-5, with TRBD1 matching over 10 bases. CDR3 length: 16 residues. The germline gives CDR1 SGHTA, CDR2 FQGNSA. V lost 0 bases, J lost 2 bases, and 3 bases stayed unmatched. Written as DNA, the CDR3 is TGTGCCAGCAGCTTAGCGGGGACAGGGGCACAAGAGACCCAGTACTTC. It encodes CASSLAGTGAQETQYF.

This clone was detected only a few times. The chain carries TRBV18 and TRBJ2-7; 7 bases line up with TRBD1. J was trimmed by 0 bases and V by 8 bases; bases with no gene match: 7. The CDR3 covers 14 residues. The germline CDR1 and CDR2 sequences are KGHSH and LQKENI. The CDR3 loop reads CASRTGTDSYEQYF. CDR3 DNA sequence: TGTGCCAGCCGGACCGGGACAGACTCCTACGAGCAGTACTTC.

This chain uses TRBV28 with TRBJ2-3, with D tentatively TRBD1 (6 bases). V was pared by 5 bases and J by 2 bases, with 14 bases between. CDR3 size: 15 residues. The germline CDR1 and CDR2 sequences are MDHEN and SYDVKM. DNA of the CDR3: TGTGCCAGCAGTATATCAGGGGATTCCACAGATACGCAGTATTTT. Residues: CASSISGDSTDTQYF. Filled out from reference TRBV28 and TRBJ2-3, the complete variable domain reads DVKVTQSSRYLVKRTGEKVFLECVQDMDHENMFWYRQDPGLGLRLIYFSYDVKMKEKGDIPEGYSVSREKKERFSLILESASTNQTSMYLCASSISGDSTDTQYFGPGTRLTVL.

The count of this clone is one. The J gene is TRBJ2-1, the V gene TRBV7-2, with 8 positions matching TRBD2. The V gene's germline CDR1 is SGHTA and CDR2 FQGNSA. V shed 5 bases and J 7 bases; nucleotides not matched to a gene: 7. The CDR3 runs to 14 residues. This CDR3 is CASSRPGGGNEQFF. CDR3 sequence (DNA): TGTGCCAGCAGCCGTCCCGGGGGGGGGAATGAGCAGTTCTTC. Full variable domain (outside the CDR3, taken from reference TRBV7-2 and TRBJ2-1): GAGVSQSPSNKVTEKGKDVELRCDPISGHTALYWYRQSLGQGLEFLIYFQGNSAPDKSGLPSDRFSAERTGGSVSTLTIQRTQQEDSAVYLCASSRPGGGNEQFFGPGTRLTVL.

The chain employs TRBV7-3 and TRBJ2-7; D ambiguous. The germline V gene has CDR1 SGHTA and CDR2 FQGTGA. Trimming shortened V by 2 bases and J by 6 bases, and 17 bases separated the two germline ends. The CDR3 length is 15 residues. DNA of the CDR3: TGTGCCAGCAGCTTAGGGTCCGCCCGGGTGGCCGAGCAGTACTTC. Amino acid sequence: CASSLGSARVAEQYF. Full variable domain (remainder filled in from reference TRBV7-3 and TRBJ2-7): GAGVSQTPSNKVTEKGKYVELRCDPISGHTALYWYRQSLGQGPEFLIYFQGTGAADDSGLPNDRFFAVRPEGSVSTLKIQRTERGDSAVYLCASSLGSARVAEQYFGPGTRLTVT.

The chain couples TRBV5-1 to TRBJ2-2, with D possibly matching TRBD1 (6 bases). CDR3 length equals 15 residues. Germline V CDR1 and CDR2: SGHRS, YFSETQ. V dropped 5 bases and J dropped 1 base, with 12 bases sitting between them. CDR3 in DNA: TGCGCCAGCAGGGCAGGGGCCGAGAACACCGGGGAGCTGTTTTTT. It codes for CASRAGAENTGELFF. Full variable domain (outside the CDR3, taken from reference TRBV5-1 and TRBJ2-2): KAGVTQTPRYLIKTRGQQVTLSCSPISGHRSVSWYQQTPGQGLQFLFEYFSETQRNKGNFPGRFSGRQFSNSRSEMNVSTLELGDSALYLCASRAGAENTGELFFGEGSRLTVL.